The text below deals with one T cell receptor beta chain. Documented treatment: randomized to nivolumab then ipilimumab (arm A) or the reverse (arm B). Sequencing was performed with immunoSEQ multiplex PCR; in TCRdb, only in-frame clones are kept and a portion is missing. The sample carries 10,000 to 15,000 clones, roughly a fifth recorded once. This entry comes from a study of sequential checkpoint blockade in melanoma. Germline V CDR1 and CDR2: MNHGY, SAAAGT. Trimming shortened V by 2 bases and J by 3 bases, and 16 bases separated the two germline ends. The CDR3 has 16 amino acids. The chain employs TRBV6-8 and TRBJ1-2; D not certain. The source was tumor tissue (inferred from file names), collected from a patient given nivolumab and ipilimumab in sequence. This clonotype originated in a human donor with melanoma. The CDR3 DNA reads TGTGCCAGCAGTTACGGTGGGAACTCTCGCCACTATGGCTACACCTTC. It specifies CASSYGGNSRHYGYTF.